A single sample is the source of the 8 T cell receptor beta chains below, sequenced in a study of T cell responses to AZD1222 COVID-19 vaccine (dated by TCRdb to about 2021). Reading the label with the study, this specimen's time point is: baseline before first vaccination. This sample's treatment or condition label indicates: meningococcal conjugate vaccine given as trial control. Library method: the immunoSEQ multiplex PCR assay. TCRdb limited this immuneACCESS table to in-frame rearrangements with V and J called. A share of clones is missing; checked studies link under half to unresolved V genes, and the rest is unexplained. The table for this sample lists roughly 89,000 clones; 88% of them were counted only once. The ten largest clones capture approximately 5% of the sample. Specimen: peripheral blood, collected on day 0 of MenACWY control vaccination. The receptor set was obtained from an adult in good health.

The rearrangement links TRBV5-1 to TRBJ2-2; D gene unclear. The length of the CDR3 is 14 residues. Germline CDR1 and CDR2: SGHRS and YFSETQ. With 0 bases removed from V and 1 base from J, the gap between germline ends came to 4 bases. The CDR3 DNA is TGCGCCAGCAGCTTGGGCAGGAACACCGGGGAGCTGTTTTTT. This gives the protein CASSLGRNTGELFF.

The V and J genes are TRBV3-1 (or the pseudogene TRBV3-2) and TRBJ1-1; no firm D call. The CDR3 length is 15 residues. CDR1 LGHDT and CDR2 YNNKEL come from the germline V gene (reference sequence). With 0 bases removed from V and 7 bases from J, the gap between germline ends came to 15 bases. The CDR3 sequence is CASSQDGRPRDEAFF. DNA of the CDR3: TGTGCCAGCAGCCAAGATGGCAGACCCCGAGATGAAGCTTTCTTT.

The chain has TRBV28 and TRBJ2-7; 9 nucleotides agree with TRBD1. The trim removed 6 bases at V and 2 bases at J, leaving 8 bases unmatched. The V gene's germline CDR1 is MDHEN and CDR2 SYDVKM. This CDR3 contains 15 residues. The CDR3 DNA follows: TGTGCCAGCAGACGTAGGACAGGGGTTACCTACGAGCAGTACTTC. Translated, it gives CASRRRTGVTYEQYF.

The CDR3 protein is CASSEAGGTGELFF. For the CDR3, the DNA is TGCGCCAGCAGTGAGGCAGGGGGTACCGGGGAGCTGTTTTTT. The rearrangement joins TRBV10-1 to TRBJ2-2; 7 nucleotides align to TRBD1. With 2 bases clipped from V and 5 bases from J, the junction kept 2 bases outside the gene matches. Germline CDR1 is WNHNN and CDR2 is SYGVQD (reference sequence). This CDR3 contains 14 residues.

This clone was seen once. The rearrangement links TRBV7-9 to TRBJ2-3; D may be TRBD2 (5 bases). Germline V gene sequence: CDR1 SEHNR, CDR2 FQNEAQ (reference sequence). The CDR3 length is 12 residues. V was pared by 6 bases and J by 5 bases, with 9 bases between. The CDR3 sequence is CASSQRVDTQYF. The DNA of the CDR3 is TGTGCCAGCAGTCAGAGGGTAGATACGCAGTATTTT.

The gene calls are TRBV6-4 and TRBJ1-1; 7 bases fit TRBD1. The CDR3 contains 16 residues. From germline, CDR1 is MRHNA and CDR2 SNTAGT. V lost 4 bases to trimming and J lost 0 bases; unmatched junction nucleotides: 8. In DNA, the CDR3 is TGTGCCAGCAGTGGACAGGGCCACATCATGAACACTGAAGCTTTCTTT. It specifies CASSGQGHIMNTEAFF.

The genes are TRBV5-1 and TRBJ2-7; tentatively, D is TRBD1 (5 bases). This CDR3 has 13 amino acids. V was trimmed by 4 bases and J by 3 bases, leaving 11 bases between them. Germline loops: CDR1 SGHRS, CDR2 YFSETQ. CDR3 sequence: CASSTGHLYEQYF. The DNA for the CDR3 is TGCGCCAGCAGCACCGGACACCTCTACGAGCAGTACTTC.

This clone occurred a few times. The chain uses TRBV4-3 and TRBJ2-7, with D tentatively TRBD1 or TRBD2 (5 bases each). V was shortened by 5 bases and J by 1 base, with 9 bases between the two germline ends. Germline values: CDR1 LGHNA, CDR2 YSLEER. The CDR3 contains 13 residues. The chain's CDR3 is CASSGGRSYEQYF. CDR3 nucleotide sequence: TGCGCCAGCAGCGGGGGACGGTCCTACGAGCAGTACTTC.